The T cell receptor beta chain under discussion was sequenced for a study of T cell responses to AZD1222 COVID-19 vaccine. Study conclusions and caveats: Nearly half of spike-specific TCRs reportedly go after variant regions that carry no mutations. Baseline seropositivity characterized only 5 or 6 AZD1222 recipients.

The trim removed 0 bases at V and 8 bases at J, leaving 4 bases unmatched. CDR1 is MNHNY, CDR2 SVGAGI, per germline (reference sequence). The CDR3 covers 15 residues. TCRdb's copy holds only in-frame clones and misses some; the assay was immunoSEQ multiplex PCR. The sample yields some 150,000 clones, over 90% seen once. Concerning this clone: Its target is unknown.

The source was peripheral blood, collected 28 days after the second AZD1222 dose. The chain uses TRBV6-6 and TRBJ1-4, with 9 positions matching TRBD1. The sequence was obtained from an adult who received the AZD1222 COVID-19 vaccine. The CDR3 protein is CASSYSDRGREKLFF. In nucleotides, the CDR3 is TGTGCCAGCAGTTACTCGGACAGGGGTCGAGAAAAACTGTTTTTT.